This is a list of T cell receptor beta chains from one sample in a study of blood T cells in healthy people across ages. TCRdb itself ran the 5' RACE reads through MiXCR, one entry per CDR3 protein. The sample lists approximately 800,000 distinct CDR3 sequences, just under 25% occurring once. This sample was also put to use in a study of T cells of mothers and their children.

What was sequenced was blood. The receptor source for this set is a boy younger than 18 in good health. Each CDR3 is given with its conserved first and last residue. A D gene is named only where the DNA matches it firmly. A row's size may be missing; if present it is once, few, many or a size class.

size | D | J | V | DNA | CDR3
NA | NA | TRBJ2-5 | TRBV7-9 | TGTGCCAGCAGCGCGCAGATCCGGGAGACCCAGTACTTC | CASSAQIRETQYF
NA | TRBD1 | TRBJ1-5 | TRBV3-1 | TGTGCCAGCGGGACAGCTAGCAATCAGCCCCAGCATTTT | CASGTASNQPQHF
few | TRBD2 | TRBJ2-1 | TRBV4-3 | TGCGCCAGCAGCCAAGTTGGGACTAGCGGGAGTTGGCACAATGAGCAGTTCTTC | CASSQVGTSGSWHNEQFF
many | TRBD2 | TRBJ2-1 | TRBV6-2/TRBV6-3 | TGTGCCAGCAGTTACGGACTAGCGGACGCCGAGGTCTACAATGAGCAGTTCTTC | CASSYGLADAEVYNEQFF
few | NA | TRBJ2-1 | TRBV14 | TGTGCCAGCAGCCAAGATAACTACTACAATGAGCAGTTCTTC | CASSQDNYYNEQFF
NA | NA | TRBJ2-5 | TRBV2 | TGTGCCAGCAAAGACAGCGGAATCCCACAAGAGACCCAGTACTTC | CASKDSGIPQETQYF
NA | NA | TRBJ1-2 | TRBV4-1 | TGCGCCAGCCTAGGGCCTGGTGCGGGCGGCTACACCTTC | CASLGPGAGGYTF
few | TRBD2 | TRBJ2-3 | TRBV2 | TGTGCCAGCAGAGCGGGGGGGAGCACAGATACGCAGTATTTT | CASRAGGSTDTQYF
NA | NA | TRBJ1-2 | TRBV7-6 | TGTGCCAGCAGTATTCAAGGGATAGGGTTACGACTGACCCCGCCTTTGGGTGGCTACACCTTC | CASSIQGIGLRLTPPLGGYTF
NA | NA | TRBJ2-1 | TRBV12-3/TRBV12-4 | TGTGCCAGCAGTTTATGGCAGGGGAGGGACAATGAGCAGTTCTTC | CASSLWQGRDNEQFF
NA | TRBD2 | TRBJ2-7 | TRBV7-6 | TGTGCCAGCAGCCCCTTTAGCGGGGGGTCCTACGAGCAGTACTTC | CASSPFSGGSYEQYF
NA | NA | TRBJ2-7 | TRBV4-3 | TGCGCCAGCAGCCGGTCGGAGACAGCAACCTACGAGCAGTACTTC | CASSRSETATYEQYF
few | NA | TRBJ2-5 | TRBV20-1 | TGCAGTGCTAGAGTTGAAGGTAAACAAGAGACCCAGTACTTC | CSARVEGKQETQYF
NA | NA | TRBJ1-6 | TRBV6-5 | TGTGCCAGCAGAGGGCCGGGGTCACCCCTCCACTTT | CASRGPGSPLHF
NA | NA | TRBJ1-1 | TRBV10-3 | TGTGCCATCAGTGAAAGTGTGGGGAACACTGAAGCTTTCTTT | CAISESVGNTEAFF
few | TRBD1 | TRBJ2-2 | TRBV5-5 | TGTGCCAGCAGCTTGGTAGGGGGCGTCACCGGGGAGCTGTTTTTT | CASSLVGGVTGELFF
few | NA | TRBJ2-1 | TRBV7-2 | TGTGCCAGCAGCACATTTCTAGCCTACAATGAGCAGTTCTTC | CASSTFLAYNEQFF
few | NA | TRBJ2-1 | TRBV27 | TGTGCCAGTAGTTTATGGGCAGGGAATGAGCAGTTCTTC | CASSLWAGNEQFF
many | NA | TRBJ2-5 | TRBV6-2/TRBV6-3 | TGTGCCAGCAGTTTTGGCGGGACCCAGTACTTC | CASSFGGTQYF
NA | NA | TRBJ2-5 | TRBV12-3/TRBV12-4 | TGTGCCAGCAGTAACCCGGGGGGCTCTTCTCTCGAGACCCAGTACTTC | CASSNPGGSSLETQYF
NA | TRBD1 | TRBJ2-3 | TRBV20-1 | TGCAGTGCGGCCGGGACAGGGGTCACAGATACGCAGTATTTT | CSAAGTGVTDTQYF
few | TRBD2 | TRBJ2-1 | TRBV6-2/TRBV6-3 | TGTGCCAGCAGTTATGGACTAGCGGGGCTATACAATGAGCAGTTCTTC | CASSYGLAGLYNEQFF
few | NA | TRBJ2-1 | TRBV7-6 | TGTGCCAGCAGCTTTGGTGGGCTACCTTACAATGAGCAGTTCTTC | CASSFGGLPYNEQFF
few | TRBD1 | TRBJ1-1 | TRBV6-5 | TGTGCCACCCGACAGGGTTTAGCCCGGAACACTGAAGCTTTCTTT | CATRQGLARNTEAFF
NA | NA | TRBJ2-7 | TRBV20-1 | TGCAGTGCTATTACAGGGAAGGGCTCCTACGAGCAGTACTTC | CSAITGKGSYEQYF
NA | TRBD1 | TRBJ1-3 | TRBV7-2 | TGTGCCAGCAGCTTCGGACAGGGCGCTGGGAACACCATATATTTT | CASSFGQGAGNTIYF
NA | NA | TRBJ1-3 | TRBV6-1 | TGTGCCAGCAGTGAACCGTGGAGGGGCTCTGGAAACACCATATATTTT | CASSEPWRGSGNTIYF
few | NA | TRBJ1-6 | TRBV27 | TGTGCCAGCACCCACGGGACGCTCTATAATTCACCCCTCCACTTT | CASTHGTLYNSPLHF